A single sample gave rise to the 8 T cell receptor beta chains below, sequenced in a study of T cell changes during pregnancy in multiple sclerosis (dated by TCRdb to 2018 to 2020). Preparation of the library involved the immunoSEQ multiplex PCR assay. Not all clones reach the TCRdb copy of this immuneACCESS table, which keeps in-frame sequences only. Checked studies attribute under half of the gap to unresolved V genes and leave the rest unexplained. This sample has around 39,000 clones in its table, and almost 95% of those were observed once. 0.43% of the sample lies in the top ten. Sequencing used CD4+ T cells from peripheral blood mononuclear cells, obtained in the third trimester of pregnancy. The receptors derive from a female donor in good health, enrolled as a control in a pregnancy study.

The CDR3 protein is CASSQLGPIVAQPQHF. The CDR3 coding sequence is TGTGCCAGCAGCCAATTGGGCCCTATTGTGGCGCAGCCCCAGCATTTT. V usage is TRBV6-6 and J usage is TRBJ1-5; D call uncertain. V lost 6 bases to trimming and J lost 7 bases, with 22 bases between them. The CDR3 covers 16 residues. Germline assignment: CDR1 MNHNY and CDR2 SVGAGI (reference sequence).

In its sample, this clone was seen once. Compared with germline, one end of the junction differs, possibly owing to a read error. This chain links TRBV6-1 with TRBJ1-2; weak D call: TRBD1 (5 bases). Germline-derived CDR1 and CDR2 are MNHNS and SASEGT. The CDR3 has 13 residues. The CDR3 region is CASTETGYYGYTF. The CDR3 bases are TGTGCCAGCACTGAAACAGGCTACTATGGCTACACCTTC.

V gene TRBV19 combines with J gene TRBJ2-5; perhaps TRBD2 as D (7 bases). Deletions cut 6 bases from V and 5 bases from J, with 19 bases between. The CDR3 sequence is 15 residues long. Looked up from germline, CDR1 is LNHDA and CDR2 is SQIVND (reference sequence). CDR3 sequence: CASSPLGAGGETQYF. CDR3 DNA sequence: TGTGCCAGTAGCCCGTTGGGGGCCGGGGGGGAGACCCAGTACTTC.

This rearrangement joins TRBV15 to TRBJ2-2, with 7 bases lining up with TRBD2. Germline V lookup: CDR1 LNHNV, CDR2 YYDKDF (reference sequence). There are 16 residues in the CDR3. The V gene end was trimmed by 5 bases and the J gene end by 2 bases; junction bases not matched to a gene: 8. In DNA form, the CDR3 reads TGTGCCACCAGCGGAAGCGGGGTGATAAACACCGGGGAGCTGTTTTTT. It translates to CATSGSGVINTGELFF.

The chain carries TRBV11-1 and TRBJ1-4, with a tentative D call TRBD1 (6 bases). Germline CDR1 SGHAT, CDR2 FQDESV (reference sequence). V was pared by 5 bases and J by 5 bases, with 12 bases between. CDR3 length: 14 amino acids. CDR3: CASSPDRRNEKLFF. In nucleotides, the CDR3 is TGTGCCAGCAGCCCCGACAGGCGGAATGAAAAACTGTTTTTT.

This clone was observed a few times. The CDR3 nucleotides are TGCGCCAGCACACCTAGCGGTCGGTACAATGAGCAGTTCTTC. This encodes CASTPSGRYNEQFF. This rearrangement joins TRBV10-1 to TRBJ2-1; 7 bases are a match to TRBD2. CDR1 WNHNN and CDR2 SYGVQD come from the germline V gene (reference sequence). Trimming cost V 7 bases and J 4 bases; bases outside gene matches: 7. CDR3 length: 14 residues.

This chain links TRBV29-1 with TRBJ1-4; the D gene is possibly TRBD1 (5 bases). Trimming stripped 5 bases from V and 8 bases from J, with 15 bases between. Germline V lookup: CDR1 SQVTM, CDR2 ANQGSEA. CDR3 length: 13 residues. The CDR3 nucleotides are TGCAGCGTTCAGAGGGACTATCGGGAAAAACTGTTTTTT. This codes for CSVQRDYREKLFF.

The chain uses TRBV7-9 and TRBJ1-2; D unclear. Trimming stripped 1 base from V and 3 bases from J, with 9 bases between. This CDR3 has 14 amino acids. Germline assignment: CDR1 SEHNR and CDR2 FQNEAQ (reference sequence). The CDR3 sequence: CASSLGQADYGYTF. DNA of the CDR3: TGTGCCAGCAGCTTAGGGCAGGCAGACTATGGCTACACCTTC.